This T cell receptor (beta chain) appears in the sequencing data of a study of blood T cell repertoires in COVID-19. For the study at large: From T cells, B-cell-depleted T cells, or PBMCs came the material, which was cDNA or gDNA.

The CDR3 spans 16 residues. V was clipped by 4 bases and J by 2 bases; unmatched bases: 10. Germline V CDR1 and CDR2: SGHAT, FQNNGV. Libraries were prepared by immunoSEQ multiplex PCR; TCRdb keeps only in-frame clonotypes and omits some of them. The sample lists more than 110,000 clones, almost 90% occurring once. The sequence derives from a man aged 45 to 65 with active or convalescent COVID-19. Sequencing was performed on peripheral blood. The chain has TRBV11-2 and TRBJ2-7, with 8 bases aligning to TRBD1. The DNA of the CDR3 is TGTGCCAGCAGCTCCCTCAGGGGGCTGGGTCCCTACGAGCAGTACTTC. As protein: CASSSLRGLGPYEQYF.